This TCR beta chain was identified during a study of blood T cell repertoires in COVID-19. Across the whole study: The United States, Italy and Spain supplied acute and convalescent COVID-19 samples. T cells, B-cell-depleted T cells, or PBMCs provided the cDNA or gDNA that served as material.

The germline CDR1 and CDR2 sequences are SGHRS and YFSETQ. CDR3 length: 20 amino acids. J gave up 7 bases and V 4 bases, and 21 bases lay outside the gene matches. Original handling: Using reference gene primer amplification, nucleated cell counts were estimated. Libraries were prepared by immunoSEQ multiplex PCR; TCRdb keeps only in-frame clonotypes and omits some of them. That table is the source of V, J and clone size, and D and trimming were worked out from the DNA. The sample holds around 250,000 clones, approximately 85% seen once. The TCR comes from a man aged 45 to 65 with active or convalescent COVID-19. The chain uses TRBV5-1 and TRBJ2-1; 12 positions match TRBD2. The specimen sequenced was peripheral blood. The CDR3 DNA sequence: TGCGCCAGCAGCATGTCCGACTCTTCTAGCGGGAGGGCCCTCAGGAATGAGCAGTTCTTC. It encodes CASSMSDSSSGRALRNEQFF.